The clone carrying this T cell receptor beta chain has a single count. This record belongs to a study of shared clonotypes between healthy human individuals. Naive CD8 cells comprised CD45RO-negative, CCR7-positively selected cells, excluding terminally differentiated effector memory CD45RA+ cells. V trimming: 3 bases; J trimming: 3 bases; junction bases outside the gene matches: 6. Germline assignment: CDR1 SGDLS and CDR2 YYNGEE. This CDR3 has 17 amino acids. About 30,000 T cell genomes, or approximately 0.2 ug DNA, went into the sorted-subset replicate PCRs. TCRdb's table, derived via immunoSEQ multiplex PCR, lists solely in-frame clones and lacks some. The data contain more than 2 million clones, about 94% of them singletons.

The rearrangement links TRBV9 to TRBJ2-5; 15 bases map to TRBD2. The sequence was obtained from a man aged 18 to 29 in good health. Some clones in this sample may be carry-over from other donors' samples. Sequencing was performed on naive CD8+ T cells from PBMCs. The CDR3 sequence is CASSAGTSGRPKETQYF. DNA of the CDR3: TGTGCCAGCAGCGCAGGGACTAGCGGGAGGCCAAAAGAGACCCAGTACTTC.